This TCR beta chain was sequenced in a study of blood T cell repertoires in COVID-19. Study at large: The study drew acute and convalescent COVID-19 samples from the United States, Italy and Spain. PBMCs, B-cell-depleted T cells, or T cells were the source of the cDNA or gDNA that made up the material.

Per the original data handling: It was from reference gene primer amplification that nucleated cell counts were estimated. Method: immunoSEQ multiplex PCR; TCRdb's copy keeps in-frame clones and lacks some. The DNA was the basis for D and trimming; V, J and clone size are from that table. The sample lists about 480,000 clones; about 85% were seen once. V lost 5 bases and J 2 bases, leaving 13 bases between the germline ends. The CDR3 contains 14 residues. In germline, CDR1 is MNHEY, CDR2 SVGAGI. A note on this clone: The sample carries other DNA sequences with the same CDR3.

Assignment of participants to cohorts was predicated upon participant-reported clinical history. The TCR originated in a woman aged 18-29 years with acute COVID-19. V is TRBV6-5 and J is TRBJ2-7; D gene uncertain. Sequenced input: PBMCs or T cells enriched from blood (not recorded which). In DNA, the CDR3 is TGTGCCAGCAGTCCCGCAGGTTCCACCTACGAGCAGTACTTC. Translation: CASSPAGSTYEQYF.